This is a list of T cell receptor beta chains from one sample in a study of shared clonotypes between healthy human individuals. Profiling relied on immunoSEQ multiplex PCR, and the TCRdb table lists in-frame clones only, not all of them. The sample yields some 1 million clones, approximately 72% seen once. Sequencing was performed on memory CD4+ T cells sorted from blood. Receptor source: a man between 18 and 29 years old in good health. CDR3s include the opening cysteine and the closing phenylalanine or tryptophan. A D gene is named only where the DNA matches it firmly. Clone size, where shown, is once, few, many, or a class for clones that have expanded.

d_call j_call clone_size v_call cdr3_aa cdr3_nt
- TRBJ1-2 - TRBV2 CASKGGSRVGYTF TGTGCCAGTAAGGGAGGATCCCGAGTCGGCTACACCTTC
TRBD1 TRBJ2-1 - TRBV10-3 CAISAGTGGRNEQFF TGTGCCATCAGCGCCGGGACAGGGGGGAGAAATGAGCAGTTCTTC
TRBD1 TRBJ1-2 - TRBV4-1 CASSQPGTGVNYGYTF TGCGCCAGCAGCCAACCCGGGACAGGGGTTAACTATGGCTACACCTTC
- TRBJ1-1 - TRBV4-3 CASSHQRVNTEAFF TGCGCCAGCAGCCACCAACGAGTGAACACTGAAGCTTTCTTT
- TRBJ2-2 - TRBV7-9 CASSLEGFGGPNTGELFF TGTGCCAGCAGCTTAGAAGGCTTTGGGGGACCGAACACCGGGGAGCTGTTTTTT
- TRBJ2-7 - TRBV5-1 CASSYGNEQYF TGCGCCAGCAGCTACGGTAACGAGCAGTACTTC
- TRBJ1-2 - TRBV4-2 CASSQDSASTYGYTF TGTGCCAGCAGCCAAGATTCCGCCAGCACCTATGGCTACACCTTC
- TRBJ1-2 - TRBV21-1 CASSSYGQYGYTF TGTGCCAGCAGCTCCTATGGGCAATATGGCTACACCTTC
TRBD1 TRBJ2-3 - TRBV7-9 CASSPRQGYTDTQYF TGTGCCAGCAGCCCCCGACAGGGTTACACAGATACGCAGTATTTT
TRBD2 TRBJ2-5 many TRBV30 CAWSVASGSSETQYF TGTGCCTGGAGTGTGGCTAGCGGGAGTTCAGAGACCCAGTACTTC
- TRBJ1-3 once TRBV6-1 CASSWSGNTIYF TGTGCCAGCAGTTGGTCTGGAAACACCATATATTTT
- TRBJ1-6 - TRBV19 CASSTGRPNSPLHF TGTGCCAGTAGTACAGGACGACCCAATTCACCCCTCCACTTT
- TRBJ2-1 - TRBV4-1 CASSQGLSRGYNEQFF TGCGCCAGCAGCCAAGGTCTTAGTCGGGGGTACAATGAGCAGTTCTTC
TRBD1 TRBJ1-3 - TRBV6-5 CASRGTGAGNTIYF TGTGCCAGCAGGGGGACAGGGGCTGGAAACACCATATATTTT
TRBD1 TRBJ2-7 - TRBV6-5 CASSYSTGGREQYF TGTGCCAGCAGTTACTCGACAGGGGGACGCGAGCAGTACTTC
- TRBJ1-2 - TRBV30 CAWSALQGGYTF TGTGCCTGGAGTGCCTTACAGGGAGGCTACACCTTC
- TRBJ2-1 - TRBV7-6 CASSPVASAPGVKSSYNEQFF TGTGCCAGCAGCCCCGTTGCTAGCGCCCCGGGGGTTAAGAGCTCCTACAATGAGCAGTTCTTC
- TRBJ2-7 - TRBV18 CASSPLLGEQYF TGTGCCAGCTCACCACTGTTGGGGGAGCAGTACTTC
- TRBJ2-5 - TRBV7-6 CASSFQETQYF TGTGCCAGCAGCTTCCAAGAGACCCAGTACTTC
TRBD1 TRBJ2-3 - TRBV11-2 CASSLVTGGPLDTQYF TGTGCCAGCAGCTTAGTGACAGGGGGTCCATTAGATACGCAGTATTTT
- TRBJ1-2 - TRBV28 CALGDVYGYTF TGTGCGCTCGGGGACGTCTATGGCTACACCTTC
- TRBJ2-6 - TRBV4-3 CASSQDLPKGYSGANVLTF TGCGCCAGCAGCCAAGACTTACCTAAGGGATACTCTGGGGCCAACGTCCTGACTTTC
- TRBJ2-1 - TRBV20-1 CSATRYGDSFF TGCAGTGCCACTCGTTATGGGGATTCTTTCTTC
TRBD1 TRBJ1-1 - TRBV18 CASSPLDRGNTEAFF TGTGCCAGCTCACCTCTCGACAGGGGCAACACTGAAGCTTTCTTT
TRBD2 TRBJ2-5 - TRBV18 CASSPGGSQETQYF TGTGCCAGCTCACCGGGAGGGAGCCAAGAGACCCAGTACTTC
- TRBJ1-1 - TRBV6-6 CASSYSLGVGTEAFF TGTGCCAGCAGTTACTCGCTGGGCGTGGGCACTGAAGCTTTCTTT
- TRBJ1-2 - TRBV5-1 CARSVVQGDYGYTF TGCGCCAGGTCGGTAGTACAGGGAGACTATGGCTACACCTTC
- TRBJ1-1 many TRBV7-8 CASSLQENTEAFF TGTGCCAGCAGCTTACAGGAGAACACTGAAGCTTTCTTT
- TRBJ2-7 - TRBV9 CASSPRTDAYEQYF TGTGCCAGCAGCCCACGGACGGATGCCTACGAGCAGTACTTC
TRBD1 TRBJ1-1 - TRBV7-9 CASSKQGGTTEAFF TGTGCCAGCAGCAAGCAGGGGGGCACCACTGAAGCTTTCTTT
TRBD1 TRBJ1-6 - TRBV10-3 CAISAGTGNSPLHF TGTGCCATCAGTGCCGGGACAGGGAATTCACCCCTCCACTTT
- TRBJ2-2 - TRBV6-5 CASTSGQNTGELFF TGTGCCAGCACCTCGGGACAAAACACCGGGGAGCTGTTTTTT
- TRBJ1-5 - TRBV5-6 CASSLYDRPSNQPQHF TGTGCCAGCAGCTTGTATGACAGGCCTAGCAATCAGCCCCAGCATTTT
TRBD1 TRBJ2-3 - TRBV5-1 CASSTPTRQGSDTQYF TGCGCCAGCAGCACACCCACCAGACAGGGATCAGATACGCAGTATTTT
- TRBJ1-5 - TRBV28 CASQNQGGSNQPQHF TGTGCCAGCCAAAACCAGGGAGGGAGCAATCAGCCCCAGCATTTT
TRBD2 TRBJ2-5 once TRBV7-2 CASSRSGGETQYF TGTGCCAGCAGCCGTAGCGGGGGAGAGACCCAGTACTTC
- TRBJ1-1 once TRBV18 CASSRLGTNFGNTEAFF TGTGCCAGCTCACGCCTCGGGACAAATTTTGGGAACACTGAAGCTTTCTTT
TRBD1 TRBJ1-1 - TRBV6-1 CASSGQGEGTEAFF TGTGCCAGCAGTGGACAGGGGGAGGGCACTGAAGCTTTCTTT
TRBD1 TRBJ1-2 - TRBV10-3 CAISESDNRGPYGYTF TGTGCCATCAGTGAGTCAGATAACAGGGGGCCCTATGGCTACACCTTC
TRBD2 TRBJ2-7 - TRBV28 CASSPLLAVDSYEQYF TGTGCCAGCAGCCCCCTACTAGCGGTTGACTCCTACGAGCAGTACTTC
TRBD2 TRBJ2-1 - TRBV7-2 CASSLIAGGHNEQFF TGTGCCAGCAGCTTAATAGCGGGGGGGCACAATGAGCAGTTCTTC
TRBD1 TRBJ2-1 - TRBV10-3 CAISEGTGYNEQFF TGTGCCATCAGTGAGGGGACAGGGTACAATGAGCAGTTCTTC
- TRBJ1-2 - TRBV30 CARTPGGVAGYTF TGTGCCCGGACCCCGGGGGGCGTGGCTGGCTACACCTTC
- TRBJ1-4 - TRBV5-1 CASSLERDEKLFF TGCGCCAGCAGCTTGGAGCGGGACGAAAAACTGTTTTTT
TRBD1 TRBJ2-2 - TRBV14 CASSQATGSGELFF TGTGCCAGCAGCCAAGCGACAGGGTCCGGGGAGCTGTTTTTT
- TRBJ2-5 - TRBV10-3 CATAQPHQTQYF TGTGCCACCGCCCAGCCCCACCAGACCCAGTACTTC
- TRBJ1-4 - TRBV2 CASSATGSPFEKLFF TGTGCCAGCAGTGCAACAGGCTCGCCGTTTGAAAAACTGTTTTTT
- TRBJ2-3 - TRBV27 CASSLSGAGANTQYF TGTGCCAGCAGTTTATCGGGGGCAGGGGCAAATACGCAGTATTTT
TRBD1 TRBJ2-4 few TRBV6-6 CASSLSTGGNIQYF TGTGCCAGCAGTTTGAGTACAGGGGGGAACATTCAGTACTTC
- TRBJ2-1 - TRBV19 CASSHGTLYNEQFF TGTGCCAGTAGTCACGGGACACTCTACAATGAGCAGTTCTTC
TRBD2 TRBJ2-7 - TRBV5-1 CASSLGASGAYEQYF TGCGCCAGCAGCTTAGGGGCTAGCGGGGCCTACGAGCAGTACTTC
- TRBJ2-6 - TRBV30 CAWSLSGANVLTF TGTGCCTGGAGTCTTTCTGGGGCCAACGTCCTGACTTTC
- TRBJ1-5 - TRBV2 CASSDSARASQPQHF TGTGCCAGCAGTGATAGTGCCAGGGCCAGTCAGCCCCAGCATTTT
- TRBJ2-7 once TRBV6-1 CASSEERGSYEQYF TGTGCCAGCAGTGAAGAACGCGGCTCCTACGAGCAGTACTTC
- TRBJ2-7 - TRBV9 CASSRAAHYEQYF TGTGCCAGCTCCCGGGCCGCCCATTACGAGCAGTACTTC
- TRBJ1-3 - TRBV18 CASSQGNIGNTIYF TGTGCCAGCTCACAGGGTAATATTGGAAACACCATATATTTT
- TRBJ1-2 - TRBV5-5 CASSLGQSYGYTF TGTGCCAGCAGCTTGGGACAGTCCTATGGCTACACCTTC
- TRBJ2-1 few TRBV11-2 CASRTIRDGNEQFF TGTGCCAGCAGAACCATCCGGGACGGCAATGAGCAGTTCTTC